This T cell receptor (beta chain) was documented in a study of T-cell memory formation after mild COVID-19. This CDR3 region has 14 residues. General study points: Contracting clones localized mainly to CM and EM when CD4+ and mainly to EMRA when CD8+. What remained unconfirmed was the SARS-CoV-2 specificity of second-wave clones peaking on day 37.

Details on this clonotype: Its antigen is unidentified.

With constant-segment primers, 5'RACE yielded cDNA libraries of TCR alpha and TCR beta that carried sample barcodes and UMIs. A single record per CDR3 protein comes from TCRdb applying MiXCR to the 5' RACE reads. The table has almost 350,000 distinct CDR3 sequences, roughly 19% seen once. Sequenced: PBMCs or a T cell subset sorted from them (not recorded which). This sequence was found in a man younger than 35 who had mild COVID-19 (a few samples of this study predate the infection). Cell type and time point are not known. J is TRBJ1-2 and V is TRBV3-2; the D segment call TRBD1 is taken from the table without a DNA check. TRBV3-2 is described as a pseudogene. CDR3 nucleotides: TGTGCCAGCACCTGGACAGGAGCCCACTATGGCTACACCTTC. Amino acid sequence: CASTWTGAHYGYTF.